This TCR beta chain was sequenced in a study of blood T cell repertoires in COVID-19 (dated by TCRdb to between 2020 and 2021). General notes on the study: Samples from collaborators originated in the United States, Italy and Spain and spanned both the acute and convalescent phases of COVID-19. The repertoires were made available in a free public database intended to serve as a resource for research on the immune response to SARS-CoV-2. Subjects who had been exposed to COVID-19, were actively infected with it, or had recovered from it provided the deeply sampled blood TCRbeta repertoires that made up the dataset. A de-identified subject ID, COVID-19 status, age in years and sex were almost always included in the sample metadata. The prospective study material was composed of cDNA or gDNA derived from T cells, B-cell-depleted T cells, or PBMCs. HLA class I and class II types, where available, came from metadata supplied by the sample provider rather than from assay-based typing. The samples were drawn from two sources: the first 160 participants of the ongoing ImmuneRACE study, and 1,254 subjects contributed by 6 global collaborators.

Comments on this clone: Its antigen remains undetermined. Nothing much larger sits one base from this clone, and base qualities are not available.

TCRbeta CDR3 regions were amplified from genomic DNA by means of the immunoSEQ Assay, a bias-controlled multiplex PCR. On the authors' methods: Nucleated cell counts per sample were estimated from amplification of reference gene primers within the assay. Sequence reads were collapsed and filtered to measure the absolute abundance of every unique TCRbeta CDR3 rearrangement. Productive Simpson clonality was computed per sample as the square root of Simpson's diversity index over productive rearrangements. Held by TCRdb, this immuneACCESS table contains in-frame sequences only and omits some clones. Under half of the omission traces to an unresolved V gene where checked; the cause of the rest is unknown. That table is the source of V, J and clone size, and D and trimming were worked out from the DNA. The sample table shows about 250,000 clones, and about 85% are seen once. Of the sample, around 3% falls within the top ten clones.

General findings and caveats noted by the study authors: The quantity of clinical and demographic metadata differed by source and by participant and was supplied without curation.

Collaborating institutions collected whole blood in K2EDTA tubes following their own protocols. For TCRbeta analysis, collaborator samples were shipped as frozen whole blood, as isolated PBMCs, or as DNA extracted from either sample type. The cysteine opens and the phenylalanine closes a CDR3 of 14 amino acids. Only the CDR3 region is kept as DNA, spanning 42 bases read in frame from base 1. Sequences SEHNR (CDR1) and FQNEAQ (CDR2) are obtained from the germline V gene (reference sequence). At the junction V is shortened by 4 bases and J by 10 bases; bases outside the gene matches: 7. Sample: peripheral blood. The chain is assembled from TRBV7-9 and TRBJ2-1; the junction holds 10 bases that match TRBD1. The source of this sequence is a young man with active or convalescent COVID-19. The DNA sequence reads TGTGCCAGCAGCTCCGACAGGGGGCGCCCCGAGCAGTTCTTC. Translated, it reads CASSSDRGRPEQFF.